The 19 T cell receptor beta chains below were found in one sample sequenced in a study of T cell responses to AZD1222 COVID-19 vaccine. Measured with immunoSEQ multiplex PCR; TCRdb has only the in-frame clones, and not every one. The table records 90,000 to 110,000 clones, 90% to 95% of them present only once. This specimen consisted of peripheral blood, obtained on day 0 of AZD1222 vaccination. These receptors were taken from an adult in good health.

The genes are TRBV21-1 and TRBJ2-5; the tabulated D call, TRBD2, remains unverified against the DNA. TRBV21-1 is a listed pseudogene. The CDR3 length is 20 residues. For the CDR3, the DNA is TGTGCCAGCAGCAAAGTTAAAGAAAAGACGGGAGCGGGAGGGCAAGAGACCCAGTACTTC. This encodes CASSKVKEKTGAGGQETQYF.

The chain recombines TRBV11-3 with TRBJ2-1; unclear D gene. Trimming cost V 1 base and J 7 bases, with 5 bases left between them. The V gene's germline CDR1 is SGHNT and CDR2 YENEEA. The CDR3 sequence is 12 residues long. The DNA of the CDR3 is TGTGCCAGCAGCTTAGTTGGTAATGAGCAGTTCTTC. Protein: CASSLVGNEQFF.

The chain employs TRBV24-1 and TRBJ1-3; D is unclear. Germline loops: CDR1 KGHDR, CDR2 SFDVKD. The CDR3 is 15 amino acids. V was shortened by 6 bases and J by 3 bases, with 14 bases between the two germline ends. CDR3 DNA sequence: TGTGCCACCAGTTTAAACGTGGTCCGTGGAAACACCATATATTTT. Its protein product is CATSLNVVRGNTIYF.

The chain is built from TRBV4-3 and TRBJ1-1; 11 bases agree with TRBD1. CDR1 and CDR2 (germline): LGHNA, YSLEER. J gave up 7 bases and V 3 bases, and 4 bases lay outside the gene matches. This CDR3 has 14 amino acids. CDR3 DNA: TGCGCCAGCAGCCACGGACAGGGGGCTGGTGAAGCTTTCTTT. As protein: CASSHGQGAGEAFF.

The CDR3 coding sequence is TGCGCCAGCAGCCCGCCGGCGACGGGGGCGACGGGGGGCTACACCTTC. Its protein is CASSPPATGATGGYTF. This sequence joins TRBV4-3 and TRBJ1-2; D is possibly TRBD1 (6 bases). The germline gives CDR1 LGHNA, CDR2 YSLEER. This CDR3 comprises 16 residues. V dropped 4 bases and J dropped 8 bases, with 23 bases sitting between them.

This sequence joins TRBV6-2 or TRBV6-3 and TRBJ2-7; D may be TRBD1 or TRBD2 (5 bases each). The CDR3 covers 17 residues. Between the trimmed V and J ends, which lost 0 bases and 0 bases, there was a span of 15 bases. Germline CDR1 and CDR2: MNHEY and SVGEGT. The CDR3 nucleotides read TGTGCCAGCAGTTACTCGAGGGGCCAGGCAAACTCCTACGAGCAGTACTTC. It codes for CASSYSRGQANSYEQYF.

This rearrangement joins TRBV18 to TRBJ1-1; tentatively, D is TRBD1 (6 bases). V lost 1 base and J 3 bases, leaving 18 bases between the germline ends. The germline CDR1 and CDR2 sequences are KGHSH and LQKENI. This CDR3 comprises 17 residues. This chain's CDR3 is CASSPQIGGASDTEAFF. The CDR3 nucleotides read TGTGCCAGCTCACCACAAATAGGGGGGGCCTCGGACACTGAAGCTTTCTTT. Based on the CDR3 plus reference TRBV18 and TRBJ1-1, the full variable domain is NAGVMQNPRHLVRRRGQEARLRCSPMKGHSHVYWYRQLPEEGLKFMVYLQKENIIDESGMPKERFSAEFPKEGPSILRIQQVVRGDSAAYFCASSPQIGGASDTEAFFGQGTRLTVV.

This clone was detected once. The V gene is TRBV4-2, the J gene TRBJ2-1, with D unclear. There are 16 residues in the CDR3. CDR1 and CDR2 from the germline V gene are LGHNA and YNFKEQ. Trimming left V 0 bases short and J 8 bases short, with 17 bases between. The CDR3 DNA is TGTGCCAGCAGCCAAGATGCAGCCGGGCCCTTGGATGAGCAGTTCTTC. This translates into CASSQDAAGPLDEQFF.

In DNA, the CDR3 is TGTGCCAGCAGTTACCTGACAGGGACAACTGGAAACACCATATATTTT. This encodes CASSYLTGTTGNTIYF. The chain uses TRBV6-5 and TRBJ1-3, with TRBD1 matching over 7 bases. CDR3 length equals 16 residues. Germline CDR1 reads MNHEY; CDR2 reads SVGAGI. V gave up 2 bases and J gave up 2 bases; unmatched junction bases: 6.

The genes are TRBV5-5 and TRBJ2-1, with D perhaps matching TRBD2 (6 bases). Germline values: CDR1 SGHKS, CDR2 YYEKEE (reference sequence). The CDR3 consists of 15 residues. Trimming cost V 6 bases and J 4 bases, with 17 bases left between them. The CDR3 DNA sequence: TGTGCCAGCACCCCGGGGGACCCTAATTACAATGAGCAGTTCTTC. The encoded protein is CASTPGDPNYNEQFF. Full variable domain (missing parts from reference TRBV5-5 and TRBJ2-1): DAGVTQSPTHLIKTRGQQVTLRCSPISGHKSVSWYQQVLGQGPQFIFQYYEKEERGRGNFPDRFSARQFPNYSSELNVNALLLGDSALYLCASTPGDPNYNEQFFGPGTRLTVL.

The J gene is TRBJ1-2, the V gene TRBV5-6; possibly TRBD1 for D (5 bases). The V gene lost 3 bases and the J gene lost 6 bases, with 21 bases spanning the gap. Germline CDR1 is SGHDT and CDR2 is YYEEEE. The CDR3 runs 16 residues. The CDR3 nucleotides read TGTGCCAGCAGCTGGGGCCTTTGGGAAGGGAGGGATGGCTACACCTTC. As protein: CASSWGLWEGRDGYTF.

This chain connects TRBV4-3 to TRBJ2-5; the D gene is possibly TRBD2 (5 bases). The germline V gene has CDR1 LGHNA and CDR2 YSLEER. Trimming stripped 0 bases from V and 7 bases from J, with 15 bases between. The CDR3 length is 15 residues. The CDR3 DNA follows: TGCGCCAGCAGCCAAGATCCCGCGGGCGTGGGGACCCAGTACTTC. Its protein is CASSQDPAGVGTQYF.

The rearrangement links TRBV7-9 to TRBJ1-3; tentative D call: TRBD1 (5 bases). Germline V CDR1 and CDR2: SEHNR, FQNEAQ (reference sequence). Trimming removed 4 bases at V and 6 bases at J, with 16 bases between. The CDR3 consists of 15 residues. The CDR3 reads CASSSTGTEENTIYF. The CDR3 nucleotides read TGTGCCAGCAGCTCCACCGGGACGGAGGAAAACACCATATATTTT. The whole variable domain, filled in from reference TRBV7-9 and TRBJ1-3, reads DTGVSQNPRHKITKRGQNVTFRCDPISEHNRLYWYRQTLGQGPEFLTYFQNEAQLEKSRLLSDRFSAERPKGSFSTLEIQRTEQGDSAMYLCASSSTGTEENTIYFGEGSWLTVV.

V is TRBV19 and J is TRBJ1-4; D is uncertain. With 4 bases removed from V and 0 bases from J, the gap between germline ends came to 9 bases. CDR1 and CDR2 from the germline V gene are LNHDA and SQIVND (reference sequence). This CDR3 spans 15 amino acids. The CDR3: CASSKDATTNEKLFF. Written as DNA, the CDR3 is TGTGCCAGTAGTAAGGACGCCACAACTAATGAAAAACTGTTTTTT.

This clone was observed a few times. The chain couples TRBV2 to TRBJ2-2; TRBD1 aligns across 8 bases. Germline V gene data show CDR1 as SNHLY and CDR2 as FYNNEI. The CDR3 is 15 amino acids. After removal of 4 bases from V and 4 bases from J, the junction contained 5 bases not matched to a gene. As DNA, the CDR3 is TGTGCCAGCAGTGTCGGACAGGGAGGCACCGGGGAGCTGTTTTTT. This translates into CASSVGQGGTGELFF. Full variable domain (remainder filled in from reference TRBV2 and TRBJ2-2): EPEVTQTPSHQVTQMGQEVILRCVPISNHLYFYWYRQILGQKVEFLVSFYNNEISEKSEIFDDQFSVERPDGSNFTLKIRSTKLEDSAMYFCASSVGQGGTGELFFGEGSRLTVL.

Only one count was recorded for this clone. V is TRBV11-2 and J is TRBJ1-4; possible D gene TRBD1, 5 bases. V was pared by 5 bases and J by 5 bases, with 9 bases between. The CDR3 totals 13 residues. Germline V gene lookup returns CDR1 SGHAT and CDR2 FQNNGV. Written as DNA, the CDR3 is TGTGCCAGCAGCCTCCCAGGGAATGAAAAACTGTTTTTT. This codes for CASSLPGNEKLFF.

The gene calls are TRBV5-1 and TRBJ2-3; D is possibly TRBD1 (6 bases). With 0 bases removed from V and 6 bases from J, the gap between germline ends came to 8 bases. Germline V gene lookup returns CDR1 SGHRS and CDR2 YFSETQ. This CDR3 contains 13 residues. The CDR3 reads CASSLEGVDTQYF. CDR3 bases: TGCGCCAGCAGCTTGGAGGGGGTCGATACGCAGTATTTT.

The genes are TRBV6-1 and TRBJ2-3, with D perhaps matching TRBD2 (5 bases). The germline V and J ends were trimmed by 2 bases and 2 bases, with 8 bases remaining between them. Germline V gene lookup returns CDR1 MNHNS and CDR2 SASEGT. CDR3 length: 14 amino acids. Here the CDR3 DNA reads TGTGCCAGCAGTGAAACCGGGGTCACAGATACGCAGTATTTT. Translating gives CASSETGVTDTQYF.

The chain employs TRBV5-1 and TRBJ1-3, with TRBD1 as a possible D gene (6 bases). Deletions cut 4 bases from V and 2 bases from J, with 16 bases between. This CDR3 is built from 16 residues. Germline CDR1 is SGHRS and CDR2 is YFSETQ. CDR3 residues: CASSPGGQSPGNTIYF. In nucleotides, the CDR3 is TGCGCCAGCAGCCCTGGGGGACAAAGCCCTGGAAACACCATATATTTT.